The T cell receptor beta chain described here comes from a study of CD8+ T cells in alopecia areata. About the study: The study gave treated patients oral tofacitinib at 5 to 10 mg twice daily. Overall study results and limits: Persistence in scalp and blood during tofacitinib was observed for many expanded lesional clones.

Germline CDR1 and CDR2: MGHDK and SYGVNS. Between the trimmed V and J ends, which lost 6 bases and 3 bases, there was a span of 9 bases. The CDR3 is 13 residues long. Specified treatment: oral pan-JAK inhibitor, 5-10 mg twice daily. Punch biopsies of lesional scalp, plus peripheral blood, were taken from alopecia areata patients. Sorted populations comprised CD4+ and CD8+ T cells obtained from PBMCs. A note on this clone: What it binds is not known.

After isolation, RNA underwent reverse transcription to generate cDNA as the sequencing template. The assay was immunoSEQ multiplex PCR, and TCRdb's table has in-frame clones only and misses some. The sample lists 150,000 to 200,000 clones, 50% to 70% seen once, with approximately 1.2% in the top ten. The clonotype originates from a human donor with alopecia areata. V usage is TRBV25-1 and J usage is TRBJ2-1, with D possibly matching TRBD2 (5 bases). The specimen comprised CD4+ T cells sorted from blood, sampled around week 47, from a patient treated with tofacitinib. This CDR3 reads CASRLGDYNEQFF. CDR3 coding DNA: TGTGCCAGCAGATTGGGAGACTACAATGAGCAGTTCTTC.